A single sample is the source of the 17 T cell receptor beta chains below, sequenced in a study of CD8 T cells in ankylosing spondylitis. TCRdb used MiXCR to reprocess the 5' RACE reads, holding one entry per CDR3 protein. This repertoire shows around 230,000 distinct CDR3 sequences, approximately 8.4% found once; its top ten account for roughly 4.9%. Input material: blood, either unsorted or a sorted T cell fraction (not recorded which). The receptor set was obtained from a female donor with ankylosing spondylitis or in good health (not recorded which).

This clonotype was seen only a few times. The CDR3 coding sequence is TGTGCCAGCAGCTTACAGGGGCTAGGGACTGAAGCTTTCTTT. It is translated as CASSLQGLGTEAFF. This chain joins TRBV5-6 and TRBJ1-1, with 7 nucleotides matching TRBD1. The CDR3 has 14 amino acids. The V gene's germline CDR1 is SGHDT and CDR2 YYEEEE. V shed 2 bases, J shed 5 bases, and the junction held 6 bases outside the gene matches.

This clonotype has at least ten counts. This chain uses TRBV20-1 with TRBJ2-1, with TRBD2 matching 7 bases. The V and J ends lost 4 bases and 5 bases, in that order; junction bases with no gene match: 5. The CDR3 is 13 residues long. Germline V gene sequence: CDR1 DFQATT, CDR2 SNEGSKA (reference sequence). The CDR3 sequence: CSAKAGSHNEQFF. The CDR3 region has the DNA TGCAGTGCTAAAGCGGGATCTCACAATGAGCAGTTCTTC.

This clonotype was counted many times. The rearrangement uses TRBV6-5 and TRBJ2-3; TRBD2 matches 9 bases. The CDR3 runs to 17 residues. Trimming removed 0 bases from V and 1 base from J; junction bases left unmatched: 5. Germline V CDR1 and CDR2: MNHEY, SVGAGI. The CDR3, as DNA: TGTGCCAGCAGTTACTCGACGGTAGCGGGAGGCACAGATACGCAGTATTTT. It translates to CASSYSTVAGGTDTQYF.

Concerning this clonotype itself: The CDR3 ends on some other residue instead of the conserved phenylalanine or tryptophan, so this is likely a read error. V gene TRBV25-1 combines with J gene TRBJ1-2; D possibly corresponds to TRBD1 (6 bases). This CDR3 has 16 amino acids. Germline values: CDR1 MGHDK, CDR2 SYGVNS. V lost 9 bases, J lost 3 bases, and 23 bases lay in between. The CDR3 reads CASSPPIEQGYYGYTL. CDR3 DNA: TGTGCCAGTAGTCCCCCAATCGAACAGGGATACTATGGCTACACCCTC.

This clonotype occurred many times. CDR3 sequence reads: CASSSSEAQGGRGYTF. For the CDR3, the DNA is TGTGCCAGCAGCTCCTCAGAAGCTCAGGGCGGGAGAGGCTACACCTTC. The genes are TRBV7-8 and TRBJ1-2; a possible D gene is TRBD1 (5 bases). The CDR3 sequence is 16 residues long. Germline V gene sequence: CDR1 SGHVS, CDR2 FQNEAQ. V lost 4 bases to trimming and J lost 8 bases, with 23 bases between them.

This clonotype was seen repeatedly, ten times or more. The chain carries TRBV5-3 and TRBJ1-5; perhaps TRBD1 as D (5 bases). TRBV5-3 is an open reading frame, and its role is uncertain. Trimming stripped 3 bases from V and 7 bases from J, with 20 bases between. CDR3 length: 16 amino acids. CDR3 region: CARSSSYERGMQPQHF. CDR3 in DNA: TGTGCCAGAAGCTCATCCTATGAACGGGGGATGCAGCCCCAGCATTTT.

Only a few counts were recorded for this clonotype. The chain has TRBV7-9 and TRBJ1-3, with D possibly TRBD1 on 6 matching bases. The germline gives CDR1 SEHNR, CDR2 FQNEAQ (reference sequence). The CDR3 length is 15 residues. Trimming took off 5 bases at V and 0 bases at J, with 11 bases between the two ends. The CDR3 sequence: CASSPRGNSGNTIYF. For the CDR3, the DNA is TGTGCCAGCAGCCCAAGGGGGAACTCTGGAAACACCATATATTTT.

V and J are TRBV6-6 and TRBJ2-5, with D uncertain. Deletions cut 2 bases from V and 2 bases from J, with 6 bases between. Looked up from germline, CDR1 is MNHNY and CDR2 is SVGAGI (reference sequence). This CDR3 has 13 amino acids. CDR3 in DNA: TGTGCCAGCAGTTACAGGGATCAAGAGACCCAGTACTTC. Translating it yields CASSYRDQETQYF.

This clonotype has ten or more counts. The chain recombines TRBV13 with TRBJ2-2, with 8 bases that match TRBD2. V was pared by 7 bases and J by 4 bases, with 17 bases of the junction left unmatched. This CDR3 has 18 residues. Germline CDR1 PRHDT, CDR2 FYEKMQ (reference sequence). The CDR3 bases are TGTGCCAGCAAAGCTTGGACCGGAGCGGGAGCGGGCACCGGGGAGCTGTTTTTT. It codes for CASKAWTGAGAGTGELFF.

This clonotype was seen repeatedly, ten times or more. The genes are TRBV4-3 and TRBJ2-2; tentative D call: TRBD2 (6 bases). The V end lost 2 bases, the J end lost 5 bases, and 12 bases lay between the germline ends. This CDR3 comprises 15 residues. Germline CDR1 and CDR2: LGHNA and YSLEER. In nucleotides, the CDR3 is TGCGCCAGCAGCCAAAGTTCTCTAGCGACCGGGGAGCTGTTTTTT. This sequence encodes CASSQSSLATGELFF.

The table lists this clonotype with many counts. The chain carries TRBV19 and TRBJ2-2; D not certain. CDR3 size: 14 residues. The V gene's germline CDR1 is LNHDA and CDR2 SQIVND (reference sequence). V lost 5 bases, J lost 2 bases, and 9 bases lay in between. CDR3 residues: CASSRLPNTGELFF. CDR3 DNA: TGTGCCAGTAGTCGTCTACCCAACACCGGGGAGCTGTTTTTT.

This clonotype was counted between two and nine times. This chain connects TRBV27 to TRBJ2-7, with D possibly TRBD2 on 6 matching bases. The V gene lost 8 bases and the J gene lost 4 bases, with 12 bases spanning the gap. Per the germline V gene, CDR1 is MNHEY and CDR2 is SMNVEV (reference sequence). This CDR3 comprises 12 residues. CDR3 loop: CASGGAFYEQYF. CDR3 in DNA: TGTGCCAGCGGAGGGGCATTTTACGAGCAGTACTTC.

This clonotype was recorded many times. This rearrangement joins TRBV20-1 to TRBJ2-7; the D gene is possibly TRBD1 (6 bases). Germline V gives CDR1 DFQATT, CDR2 SNEGSKA (reference sequence). The CDR3 consists of 14 residues. Trimming took off 5 bases at V and 1 base at J, with 15 bases between the two ends. This chain's CDR3 is CSAWPGHQSYEQYF. For the CDR3, the DNA is TGCAGTGCTTGGCCGGGACATCAGTCCTACGAGCAGTACTTC.

This clonotype was observed a single time. A read error may be the cause here, since a much bigger clone is one base away. The CDR3 protein is CASSLGAGAGNTIYF. The CDR3 DNA reads TGTGCCAGCAGCTTAGGGGCGGGCGCTGGAAACACCATATATTTT. The chain has TRBV7-2 and TRBJ1-3; no reliable D call. The CDR3 loop spans 15 amino acids. Germline lookup yields CDR1 SGHTA and CDR2 FQGNSA. Trimming pared 1 base from V and 2 bases from J, leaving 9 bases between.

This clonotype was detected only a few times. V and J are TRBV6-1 and TRBJ2-5, with D possibly called TRBD1 or TRBD2 (5 bases each). Germline V gene lookup returns CDR1 MNHNS and CDR2 SASEGT. V was trimmed by 4 bases and J by 3 bases, leaving 9 bases between them. The CDR3 loop spans 13 amino acids. The CDR3 DNA is TGTGCCAGCAGTGGGGGGACCAAAGAGACCCAGTACTTC. This translates into CASSGGTKETQYF.

In this sample, this clonotype turned up many times. Mismatch with germline at one junction end may stem from a read error. The chain carries TRBV24-1 and TRBJ2-1; 7 nucleotides align to TRBD2. The V gene's germline CDR1 is KGHDR and CDR2 SFDVKD. The CDR3 is made up of 14 amino acids. The CDR3, as DNA: TGTGCCACCAGTGAAGCGGGAACCTACGATGAGCAGTTCTTC. It specifies CATSEAGTYDEQFF.

This clonotype was counted at least ten times. This chain connects TRBV11-3 to TRBJ2-3; perhaps TRBD2 as D (5 bases). CDR3 length: 15 amino acids. Trimming took off 5 bases at V and 2 bases at J, with 14 bases between the two ends. Germline V gives CDR1 SGHNT, CDR2 YENEEA. CDR3 in amino acids: CASSLGLEPTDTQYF. For the CDR3, the DNA is TGTGCCAGCAGCCTAGGACTCGAACCCACAGATACGCAGTATTTT. The whole variable domain, filled in from reference TRBV11-3 and TRBJ2-3, reads EAGVVQSPRYKIIEKKQPVAFWCNPISGHNTLYWYLQNLGQGPELLIRYENEEAVDDSQLPKDRFSAERLKGVDSTLKIQPAELGDSAVYLCASSLGLEPTDTQYFGPGTRLTVL.